Presented here are 20 T cell receptor beta chains from one specimen sequenced in a study of vaccination effects on CD4 cells after COVID-19. Their antigens remain unidentified. Data came from immunoSEQ multiplex PCR; TCRdb stores just in-frame clones and leaves some out. The sample has approximately 74,000 clones, over 70% seen once. Prior to sequencing, the ViraFEST assay stimulated PBMC with viral peptide pools, which expanded the antigen-specific CD4+ T cells. The culture ran for around 10 days before CD4+ T cells were isolated. The participants, recipients of two vaccine doses, got either BNT162b2 or mRNA-1273. The sample here was CD4+ T cells from PBMCs cultured with HCoV-OC43 spike peptides, taken after COVID-19 vaccination. Subset given: HCoV-OC43 spike overlapping peptide pool stimulation. The receptor set was obtained from a human donor who received a COVID-19 vaccine.

This chain links TRBV5-1 with TRBJ1-1; perhaps TRBD1 as D (5 bases). V dropped 0 bases and J dropped 1 base, with 7 bases sitting between them. This CDR3 contains 14 residues. Germline loops: CDR1 SGHRS, CDR2 YFSETQ. The CDR3 loop reads CASSLAGKNTEAFF. CDR3 coding DNA: TGCGCCAGCAGCTTGGCAGGGAAGAACACTGAAGCTTTCTTT. Together with reference TRBV5-1 and TRBJ1-1, the CDR3 gives the full variable domain: KAGVTQTPRYLIKTRGQQVTLSCSPISGHRSVSWYQQTPGQGLQFLFEYFSETQRNKGNFPGRFSGRQFSNSRSEMNVSTLELGDSALYLCASSLAGKNTEAFFGQGTRLTVV.

The rearrangement joins TRBV28 to TRBJ1-2; TRBD1 matches 7 bases. There are 14 residues in the CDR3. The V gene's germline CDR1 is MDHEN and CDR2 SYDVKM. The J segment lost 5 bases and the V segment lost 3 bases, leaving 6 bases of the junction unmatched. The CDR3 DNA follows: TGTGCCAGCAGTTTGACAGGGATTCGATATGGCTACACCTTC. It codes for CASSLTGIRYGYTF.

The chain combines TRBV30 with TRBJ1-5, with 8 bases lining up with TRBD1. The CDR3 runs 16 residues. Germline CDR1 and CDR2: GTSNPN and SVGIG (reference sequence). V shed 0 bases, J shed 2 bases, and the junction held 6 bases outside the gene matches. The CDR3 is CAWSVKGQGGNQPQHF. As DNA, the CDR3 is TGTGCCTGGAGTGTTAAAGGACAGGGTGGCAATCAGCCCCAGCATTTT.

V usage is TRBV18 and J usage is TRBJ2-5; 7 bases match TRBD1. The trim removed 5 bases at V and 5 bases at J, leaving 5 bases unmatched. The germline CDR1 and CDR2 sequences are KGHSH and LQKENI. The length of the CDR3 is 13 residues. The CDR3 coding sequence is TGTGCCAGCTCAAGACAGGGTTGGGAGACCCAGTACTTC. The encoded protein is CASSRQGWETQYF.

The J gene is TRBJ1-3, the V gene TRBV30; 9 nucleotides match TRBD1. The CDR3 runs to 13 residues. Germline lookup yields CDR1 GTSNPN and CDR2 SVGIG (reference sequence). V was pared by 5 bases and J by 3 bases, with 2 bases of the junction left unmatched. CDR3 amino acids: CAWGTGFGNTIYF. The DNA of the CDR3 is TGTGCCTGGGGGACAGGGTTTGGAAACACCATATATTTT.

This CDR3 is CASSTSSITNEQFF. Here the CDR3 DNA reads TGCGCCAGCAGCACTTCATCCATTACCAATGAGCAGTTCTTC. This chain links TRBV5-1 with TRBJ2-1, with D uncertain. The germline V gene has CDR1 SGHRS and CDR2 YFSETQ. The length of the CDR3 is 14 residues. Trimming took 4 bases from V and 6 from J, leaving 14 bases between them.

The chain links TRBV24-1 to TRBJ1-1; D unresolved. With 2 bases removed from V and 3 bases from J, the gap between germline ends came to 9 bases. Germline V gene sequence: CDR1 KGHDR, CDR2 SFDVKD. The CDR3 spans 14 residues. DNA for the CDR3: TGTGCCACCAGTGATTCCATGGAGGACACTGAAGCTTTCTTT. Translated, it gives CATSDSMEDTEAFF.

The rearrangement links TRBV19 to TRBJ2-4, with D maybe TRBD1 (6 bases). CDR1 and CDR2 (germline): LNHDA, SQIVND (reference sequence). The V end lost 7 bases, the J end lost 1 base, and 11 bases lay between the germline ends. The CDR3 is 14 amino acids. CDR3 amino acids: CASTPQGAKNIQYF. Here the CDR3 DNA reads TGTGCCAGTACCCCCCAGGGGGCCAAAAACATTCAGTACTTC. The full variable domain, with the rest looked up from reference TRBV19 and TRBJ2-4, is DGGITQSPKYLFRKEGQNVTLSCEQNLNHDAMYWYRQDPGQGLRLIYYSQIVNDFQKGDIAEGYSVSREKKESFPLTVTSAQKNPTAFYLCASTPQGAKNIQYFGAGTRLSVL.

This clone has just a few counts. The genes are TRBV5-1 and TRBJ1-1; D unclear. CDR1 is SGHRS, CDR2 YFSETQ, per germline. V was clipped by 2 bases and J by 3 bases, with 8 bases between them. CDR3 length: 13 residues. The CDR3, as DNA: TGCGCCAGCAGCTTCAGATCCGACACTGAAGCTTTCTTT. Its translation: CASSFRSDTEAFF.

The J gene is TRBJ1-3, the V gene TRBV6-6, with a possible D match to TRBD1 (6 bases). Trimming pared 5 bases from V and 2 bases from J, leaving 13 bases between. Per the germline V gene, CDR1 is MNHNY and CDR2 is SVGAGI (reference sequence). CDR3 size: 15 residues. For the CDR3, the DNA is TGTGCCAGCAGTCAACGGGGGGGCGCTGGAAACACCATATATTTT. Amino acid sequence: CASSQRGGAGNTIYF.

J is TRBJ1-4 and V is TRBV30, with a weak D call TRBD1 (6 bases). The CDR3 is 15 residues long. V was trimmed by 0 bases and J by 5 bases, leaving 13 bases between them. Germline loops: CDR1 GTSNPN, CDR2 SVGIG (reference sequence). CDR3 loop: CAWSVAPGANEKLFF. Written as DNA, the CDR3 is TGTGCCTGGAGTGTAGCCCCAGGGGCGAATGAAAAACTGTTTTTT.

CDR3 nucleotides: TGTGCCAGCAGTCTTCGGACAGGGCCCTATGGCTACACCTTC. Its translation is CASSLRTGPYGYTF. This chain links TRBV6-5 with TRBJ1-2; 8 bases match TRBD1. CDR1 is MNHEY, CDR2 SVGAGI, per germline. The J segment lost 4 bases and the V segment lost 5 bases, leaving 6 bases of the junction unmatched. This CDR3 is built from 14 residues.

V and J are TRBV19 and TRBJ2-3; D unclear. Germline V gene lookup returns CDR1 LNHDA and CDR2 SQIVND (reference sequence). V was clipped by 5 bases and J by 3 bases, with 18 bases between them. The CDR3 is 16 amino acids. Here the CDR3 DNA reads TGTGCCAGTAGTTTCCGGCCCGGGCCGCGTACAGATACGCAGTATTTT. Translated, it gives CASSFRPGPRTDTQYF.

This clone has just a few counts. This rearrangement joins TRBV6-5 to TRBJ2-1, with D perhaps matching TRBD2 (7 bases). V was clipped by 6 bases and J by 8 bases, with 17 bases between them. The CDR3 has 14 amino acids. Germline CDR1 and CDR2: MNHEY and SVGAGI. The CDR3 DNA follows: TGTGCCAGCAGCACACCCGCGGGGGCCCATGAGCAGTTCTTC. It codes for CASSTPAGAHEQFF.

The rearrangement links TRBV6-5 to TRBJ1-2, with D possibly matching TRBD1 (6 bases). The CDR3 covers 13 residues. Trimming left V 5 bases short and J 8 bases short, with 15 bases between. In germline, CDR1 is MNHEY, CDR2 SVGAGI. CDR3 nucleotide sequence: TGTGCCAGCAGTCCAAAAAAGGGGGGGGGCTACACCTTC. This translates into CASSPKKGGGYTF.

The chain recombines TRBV12-5 with TRBJ2-6; a weak D match, TRBD1 (5 bases). The germline V gene has CDR1 LGHNT and CDR2 FRNRAP. The CDR3 is made up of 15 amino acids. V gave up 2 bases and J gave up 0 bases, with 5 bases separating them. This CDR3 is CASGLQGSGANVLTF. The CDR3 DNA reads TGTGCTAGTGGTTTGCAGGGCTCTGGGGCCAACGTCCTGACTTTC. Drawing the rest from reference TRBV12-5 and TRBJ2-6, the complete variable domain is DARVTQTPRHKVTEMGQEVTMRCQPILGHNTVFWYRQTMMQGLELLAYFRNRAPLDDSGMPKDRFSAEMPDATLATLKIQPSEPRDSAVYFCASGLQGSGANVLTFGAGSRLTVL.

The chain employs TRBV28 and TRBJ2-7, with 8 bases fitting TRBD2. V lost 6 bases, J lost 2 bases, and 9 bases stayed unmatched. The germline gives CDR1 MDHEN, CDR2 SYDVKM. The CDR3 runs to 15 residues. CDR3 DNA sequence: TGTGCCAGCAGACCAGCGGGAGCCCGTCCCTACGAGCAGTACGTC. Translation: CASRPAGARPYEQYV.

The chain recombines TRBV12-3 or TRBV12-4 with TRBJ2-7; TRBD1 agrees at 7 bases. The CDR3 contains 12 residues. Trimming at V came to 6 bases and at J to 2 bases, leaving 1 base not matched to a gene. CDR3 DNA sequence: TGTGCCAGCAGCAGGGGGACCTACGAGCAGTACGTC. It encodes CASSRGTYEQYV.

The chain links TRBV19 to TRBJ1-4, with unresolved D. The CDR3 runs 14 residues. The V gene's germline CDR1 is LNHDA and CDR2 SQIVND (reference sequence). V lost 3 bases to trimming and J lost 4 bases, with 9 bases between them. CDR3 sequence: CASSMSGDNEKLFF. CDR3 DNA: TGTGCCAGTAGTATGTCCGGGGATAATGAAAAACTGTTTTTT.

This clone has only one observation. The V and J genes are TRBV9 and TRBJ2-1; TRBD1 agrees at 7 bases. Germline-derived CDR1 and CDR2 are SGDLS and YYNGEE. J was trimmed by 8 bases and V by 4 bases; bases with no gene match: 12. The CDR3 runs 15 residues. In DNA form, the CDR3 reads TGTGCCAGCAGCCCGAGAGGAGGAACAGGGGATGAGCAGTTCTTC. Translated, it gives CASSPRGGTGDEQFF.